The clone carrying this T cell receptor beta chain appeared once. The sample is drawn from a study of blood T cell repertoires in COVID-19. Libraries were prepared by immunoSEQ multiplex PCR; TCRdb keeps only in-frame clonotypes and omits some of them. The table has approximately 300,000 clones, roughly 91% seen once; the top ten hold under 0.95%. The source of this sequence is a man aged 30 to 45 with acute or convalescent COVID-19. The specimen was peripheral blood.

The CDR3 DNA reads TGTGCCAGCAGCTTGGACAGGCCCGACGAGCAGTTCTTC. It encodes CASSLDRPDEQFF. The V and J genes are TRBV11-3 and TRBJ2-1; 7 bases fit TRBD1. Trimming removed 3 bases from V and 10 bases from J; junction bases left unmatched: 6. The CDR3 sequence is 13 residues long. CDR1 SGHNT and CDR2 YENEEA come from the germline V gene.